The 12 T cell receptor beta chains reported below all come from one sample, sequenced in a study of blood T cell repertoires in COVID-19. Clones were sequenced by immunoSEQ multiplex PCR, and TCRdb holds only the in-frame ones, with some missing. The data show some 130,000 clones, 80% to 90% seen once. The source material was peripheral blood. These receptors were collected from a human donor in a cohort sampled during active COVID-19.

This clone was detected a few times. The J gene is TRBJ1-2, the V gene TRBV7-9, with 7 bases matching TRBD1. After removal of 6 bases from V and 3 bases from J, the junction contained 7 bases not matched to a gene. This CDR3 region has 14 residues. Germline loops: CDR1 SEHNR, CDR2 FQNEAQ (reference sequence). Here the CDR3 reads CASRLQGTDYGYTF. The CDR3, as DNA: TGTGCCAGCAGGCTACAGGGGACCGACTATGGCTACACCTTC.

This clone showed up many times. The chain links TRBV6-6 to TRBJ1-2; no firm D call. The CDR3 is 12 residues long. In germline, CDR1 is MNHNY, CDR2 SVGAGI (reference sequence). Between the trimmed V and J ends, which lost 6 bases and 4 bases, there was a span of 9 bases. The CDR3 DNA sequence: TGTGCCAGCAGGGAGGGAGGCTATGGCTACACCTTC. Residues: CASREGGYGYTF.

The chain joins TRBV2 to TRBJ2-1, with D perhaps matching TRBD2 (6 bases). Germline CDR1 is SNHLY and CDR2 is FYNNEI. CDR3 length: 15 residues. V dropped 7 bases and J dropped 7 bases, with 20 bases sitting between them. The CDR3 loop reads CASIERAGGWNEQFF. The CDR3 DNA reads as TGTGCCAGCATAGAGCGGGCTGGAGGGTGGAATGAGCAGTTCTTC.

The chain recombines TRBV5-1 with TRBJ2-2; TRBD1 is a possible D gene (6 bases). The germline V and J ends were trimmed by 0 bases and 6 bases, with 9 bases remaining between them. The germline CDR1 and CDR2 sequences are SGHRS and YFSETQ. This CDR3 has 14 amino acids. The CDR3 DNA is TGCGCCAGCAGCTTGGGACAGGTGGCCGGGGAGCTGTTTTTT. It yields the protein CASSLGQVAGELFF.

The rearrangement joins TRBV7-9 to TRBJ1-1; 7 bases are a match to TRBD1. V gave up 5 bases and J gave up 1 base; unmatched junction bases: 7. The germline gives CDR1 SEHNR, CDR2 FQNEAQ (reference sequence). The CDR3 has 15 residues. In DNA, the CDR3 is TGTGCCAGCAGCCTTCCGGGGACAGAGAACACTGAAGCTTTCTTT. This codes for CASSLPGTENTEAFF.

This chain links TRBV9 with TRBJ1-6; D unclear. This CDR3 is built from 13 residues. V was shortened by 6 bases and J by 9 bases, with 13 bases between the two germline ends. Germline CDR1 is SGDLS and CDR2 is YYNGEE. This CDR3 reads CASTGIPGSPLHF. Written as DNA, the CDR3 is TGTGCCAGCACCGGAATTCCGGGTTCACCCCTCCACTTT.

The gene calls are TRBV5-1 and TRBJ2-7; TRBD2 is a possible D gene (5 bases). V lost 2 bases to trimming and J lost 3 bases, with 12 bases between them. The CDR3 length is 14 residues. Per germline, CDR1 SGHRS and CDR2 YFSETQ. CDR3 sequence: CASSLTTGNYEQYF. The CDR3, as DNA: TGCGCCAGCAGCTTAACAACCGGGAACTACGAGCAGTACTTC.

To note about this clone: The same CDR3 arises from other DNA sequences in this sample as well. This chain uses TRBV5-1 with TRBJ1-4, with a weak D call TRBD1 (5 bases). This CDR3 is built from 14 residues. Germline loops: CDR1 SGHRS, CDR2 YFSETQ. The V and J ends lost 4 bases and 5 bases respectively, with 12 bases between them. The CDR3 nucleotides are TGCGCCAGCAGCCGAGGACAACAAAATGAAAAACTGTTTTTT. This sequence encodes CASSRGQQNEKLFF.

For this clone: This sample includes further DNA sequences coding for the same CDR3. The rearrangement uses TRBV6-4 and TRBJ1-2, with D perhaps TRBD1 (5 bases). There are 13 residues in the CDR3. V was clipped by 2 bases and J by 2 bases, with 6 bases between them. The germline CDR1 and CDR2 sequences are MRHNA and SNTAGT. The CDR3 spells CASSDRGNYGYTF. CDR3 bases: TGTGCCAGCAGTGACAGGGGAAACTATGGCTACACCTTC.

This clone appeared once. The chain has TRBV19 and TRBJ2-5; 14 bases fit TRBD2. Looked up from germline, CDR1 is LNHDA and CDR2 is SQIVND (reference sequence). V was clipped by 4 bases and J by 2 bases; unmatched bases: 9. The CDR3 is 18 amino acids. CDR3 in amino acids: CASSRGTSGGPLQETQYF. The CDR3 DNA sequence: TGTGCCAGTAGTAGAGGGACTAGCGGGGGACCCCTACAAGAGACCCAGTACTTC.

This chain connects TRBV7-8 to TRBJ1-2, with TRBD1 as a possible D gene (6 bases). Germline CDR1 is SGHVS and CDR2 is FQNEAQ. The V end was cut by 5 bases, the J end by 5 bases, with 24 bases between. The CDR3 length is 17 residues. The CDR3 sequence: CASSPRIQTGVRYGYTF. CDR3 sequence (DNA): TGTGCCAGCAGCCCGCGCATCCAGACAGGTGTCCGTTATGGCTACACCTTC.

As regards this clone: Its ends do not fully match the called genes, so a read error is possible. The chain carries TRBV6-5 and TRBJ1-2, with 7 nucleotides matching TRBD1. The CDR3 extends over 15 amino acids. The germline V gene encodes CDR1 MNHEY and CDR2 SVGAGI. As DNA, the CDR3 is TGTGCCGGCAGCGCCAACTCGGGACAGCGCTATGGCTACACCTTC. Encoded protein: CAGSANSGQRYGYTF.